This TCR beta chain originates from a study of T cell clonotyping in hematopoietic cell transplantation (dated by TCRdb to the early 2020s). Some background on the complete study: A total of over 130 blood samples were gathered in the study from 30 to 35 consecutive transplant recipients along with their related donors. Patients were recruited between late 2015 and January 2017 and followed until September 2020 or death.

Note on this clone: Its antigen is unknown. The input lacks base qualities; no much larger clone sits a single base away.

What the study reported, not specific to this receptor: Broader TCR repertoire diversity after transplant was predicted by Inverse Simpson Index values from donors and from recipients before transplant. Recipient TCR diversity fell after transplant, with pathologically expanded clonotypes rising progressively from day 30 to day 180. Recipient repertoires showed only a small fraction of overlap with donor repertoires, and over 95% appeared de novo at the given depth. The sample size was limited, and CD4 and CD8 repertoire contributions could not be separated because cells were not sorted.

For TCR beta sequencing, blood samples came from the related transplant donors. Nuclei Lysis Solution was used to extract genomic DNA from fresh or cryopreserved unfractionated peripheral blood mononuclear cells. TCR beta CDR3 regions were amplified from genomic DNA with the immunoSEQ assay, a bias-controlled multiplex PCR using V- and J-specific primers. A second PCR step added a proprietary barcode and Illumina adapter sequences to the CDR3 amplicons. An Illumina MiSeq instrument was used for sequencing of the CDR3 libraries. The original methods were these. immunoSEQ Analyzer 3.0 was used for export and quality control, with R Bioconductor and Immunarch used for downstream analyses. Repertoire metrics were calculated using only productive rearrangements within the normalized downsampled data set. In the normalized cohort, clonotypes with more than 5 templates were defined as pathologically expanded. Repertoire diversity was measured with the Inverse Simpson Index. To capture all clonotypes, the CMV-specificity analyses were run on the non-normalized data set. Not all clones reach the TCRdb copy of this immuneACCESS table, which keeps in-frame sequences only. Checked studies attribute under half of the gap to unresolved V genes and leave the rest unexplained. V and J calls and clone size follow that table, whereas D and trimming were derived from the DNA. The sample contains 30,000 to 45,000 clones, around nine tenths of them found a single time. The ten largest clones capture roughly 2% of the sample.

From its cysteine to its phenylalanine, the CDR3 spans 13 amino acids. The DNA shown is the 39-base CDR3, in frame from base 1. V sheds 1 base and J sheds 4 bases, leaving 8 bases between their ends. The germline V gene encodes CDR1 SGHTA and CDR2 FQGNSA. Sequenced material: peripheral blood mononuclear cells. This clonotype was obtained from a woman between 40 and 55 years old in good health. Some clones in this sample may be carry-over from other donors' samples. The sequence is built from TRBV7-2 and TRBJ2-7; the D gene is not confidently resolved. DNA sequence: TGTGCCAGCAGCTTAGGCCAGTGGTACGAGCAGTACTTC. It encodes CASSLGQWYEQYF.